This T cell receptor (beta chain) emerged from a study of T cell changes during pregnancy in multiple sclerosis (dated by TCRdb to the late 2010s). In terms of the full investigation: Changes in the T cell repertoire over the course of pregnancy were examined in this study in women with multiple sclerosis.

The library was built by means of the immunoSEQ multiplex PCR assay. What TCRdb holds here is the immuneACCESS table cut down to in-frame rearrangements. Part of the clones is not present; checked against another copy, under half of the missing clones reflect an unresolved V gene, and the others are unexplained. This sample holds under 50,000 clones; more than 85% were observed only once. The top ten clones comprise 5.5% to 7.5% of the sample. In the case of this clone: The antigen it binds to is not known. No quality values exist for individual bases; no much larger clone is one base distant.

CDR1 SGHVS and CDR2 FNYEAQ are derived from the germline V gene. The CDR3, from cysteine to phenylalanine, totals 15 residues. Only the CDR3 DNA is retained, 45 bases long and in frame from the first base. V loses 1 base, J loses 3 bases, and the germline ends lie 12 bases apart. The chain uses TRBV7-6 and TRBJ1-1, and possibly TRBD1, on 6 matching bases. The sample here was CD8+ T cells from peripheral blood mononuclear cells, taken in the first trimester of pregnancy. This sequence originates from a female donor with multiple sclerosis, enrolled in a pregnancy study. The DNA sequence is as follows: TGTGCCAGCAGCTTAGGGGGGCCGGCCGACACTGAAGCTTTCTTT. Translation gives CASSLGGPADTEAFF.